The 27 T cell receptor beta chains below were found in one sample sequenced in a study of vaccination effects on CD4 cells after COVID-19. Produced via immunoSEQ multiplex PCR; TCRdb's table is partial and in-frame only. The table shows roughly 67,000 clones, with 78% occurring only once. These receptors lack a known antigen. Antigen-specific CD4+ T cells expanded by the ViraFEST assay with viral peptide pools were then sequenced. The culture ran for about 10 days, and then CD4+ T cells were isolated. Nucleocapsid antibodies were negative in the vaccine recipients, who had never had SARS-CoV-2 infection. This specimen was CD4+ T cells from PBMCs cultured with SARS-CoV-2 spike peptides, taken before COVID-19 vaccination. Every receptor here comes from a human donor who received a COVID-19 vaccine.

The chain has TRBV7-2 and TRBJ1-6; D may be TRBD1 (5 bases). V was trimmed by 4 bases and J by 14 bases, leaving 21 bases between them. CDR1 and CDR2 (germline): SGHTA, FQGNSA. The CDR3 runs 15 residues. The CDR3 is CASSWTRDRSSSLHF. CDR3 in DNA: TGTGCCAGCAGCTGGACTAGGGACCGGAGTTCGTCCCTCCACTTT.

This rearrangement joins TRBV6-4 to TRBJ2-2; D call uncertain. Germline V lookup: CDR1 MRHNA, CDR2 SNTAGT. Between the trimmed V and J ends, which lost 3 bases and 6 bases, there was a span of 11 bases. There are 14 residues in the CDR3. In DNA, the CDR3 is TGTGCCAGCAGTGAGGTCGACATGGCCGGGGAGCTGTTTTTT. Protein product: CASSEVDMAGELFF.

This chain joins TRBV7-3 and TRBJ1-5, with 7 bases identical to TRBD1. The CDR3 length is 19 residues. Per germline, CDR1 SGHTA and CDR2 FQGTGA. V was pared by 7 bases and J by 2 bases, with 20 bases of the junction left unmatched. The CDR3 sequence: CASTLPDETGNNGNQPQHF. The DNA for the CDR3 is TGTGCCAGCACCCTCCCGGATGAGACAGGGAATAATGGCAATCAGCCCCAGCATTTT.

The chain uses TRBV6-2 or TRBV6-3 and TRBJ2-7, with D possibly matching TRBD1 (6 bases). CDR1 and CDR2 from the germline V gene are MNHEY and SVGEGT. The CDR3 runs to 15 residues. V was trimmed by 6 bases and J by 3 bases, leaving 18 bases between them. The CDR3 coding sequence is TGTGCCAGCAGCCCACAGGGAAGGCCCAGCTACGAGCAGTACGTC. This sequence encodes CASSPQGRPSYEQYV.

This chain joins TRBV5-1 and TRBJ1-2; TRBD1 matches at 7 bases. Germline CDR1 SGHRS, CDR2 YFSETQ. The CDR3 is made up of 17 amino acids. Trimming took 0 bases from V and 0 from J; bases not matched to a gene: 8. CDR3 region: CASSLATQGGSNYGYTF. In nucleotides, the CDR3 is TGCGCCAGCAGCTTGGCAACCCAGGGGGGGTCTAACTATGGCTACACCTTC. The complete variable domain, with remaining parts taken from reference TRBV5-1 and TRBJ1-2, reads KAGVTQTPRYLIKTRGQQVTLSCSPISGHRSVSWYQQTPGQGLQFLFEYFSETQRNKGNFPGRFSGRQFSNSRSEMNVSTLELGDSALYLCASSLATQGGSNYGYTFGSGTRLTVV.

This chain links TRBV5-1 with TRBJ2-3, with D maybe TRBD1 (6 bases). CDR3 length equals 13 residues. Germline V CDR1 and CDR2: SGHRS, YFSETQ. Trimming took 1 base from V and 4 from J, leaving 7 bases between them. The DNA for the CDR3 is TGCGCCAGCAGCTTGAAGGGGGCAGATACGCAGTATTTT. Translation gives CASSLKGADTQYF.

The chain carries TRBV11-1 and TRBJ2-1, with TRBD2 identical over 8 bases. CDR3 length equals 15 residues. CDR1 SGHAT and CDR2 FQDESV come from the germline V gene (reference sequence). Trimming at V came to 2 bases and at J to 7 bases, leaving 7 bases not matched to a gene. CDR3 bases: TGTGCCAGCAGCTTACACGGGGGGGCAAGAAATGAGCAGTTCTTC. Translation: CASSLHGGARNEQFF.

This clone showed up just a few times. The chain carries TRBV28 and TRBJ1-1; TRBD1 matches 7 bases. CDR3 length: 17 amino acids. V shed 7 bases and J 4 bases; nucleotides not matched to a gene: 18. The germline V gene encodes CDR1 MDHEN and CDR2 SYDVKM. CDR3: CASTEPNRGLRSTEAFF. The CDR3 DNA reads TGTGCCAGCACCGAACCCAACAGGGGATTACGGAGCACTGAAGCTTTCTTT. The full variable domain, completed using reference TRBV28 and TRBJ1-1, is DVKVTQSSRYLVKRTGEKVFLECVQDMDHENMFWYRQDPGLGLRLIYFSYDVKMKEKGDIPEGYSVSREKKERFSLILESASTNQTSMYLCASTEPNRGLRSTEAFFGQGTRLTVV.

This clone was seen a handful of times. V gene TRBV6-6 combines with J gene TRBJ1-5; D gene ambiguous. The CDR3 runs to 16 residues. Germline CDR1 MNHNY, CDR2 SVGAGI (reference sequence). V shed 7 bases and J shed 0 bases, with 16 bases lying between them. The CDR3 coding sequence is TGTGCCAGCACCGGCTCGGGCGGCTATAGCAATCAGCCCCAGCATTTT. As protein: CASTGSGGYSNQPQHF.

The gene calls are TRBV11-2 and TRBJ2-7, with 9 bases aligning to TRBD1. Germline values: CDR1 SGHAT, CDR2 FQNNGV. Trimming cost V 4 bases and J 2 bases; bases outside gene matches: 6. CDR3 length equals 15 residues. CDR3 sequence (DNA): TGTGCCAGCAGCTCAAGGGACAGGGTCCCCTACGAGCAGTACGTC. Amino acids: CASSSRDRVPYEQYV.

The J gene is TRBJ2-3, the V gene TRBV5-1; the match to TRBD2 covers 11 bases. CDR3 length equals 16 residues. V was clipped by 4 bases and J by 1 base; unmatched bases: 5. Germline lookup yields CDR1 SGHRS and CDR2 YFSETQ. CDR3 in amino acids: CASSHELAGGTDTQYF. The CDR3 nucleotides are TGCGCCAGCAGCCACGAACTAGCGGGGGGCACAGATACGCAGTATTTT.

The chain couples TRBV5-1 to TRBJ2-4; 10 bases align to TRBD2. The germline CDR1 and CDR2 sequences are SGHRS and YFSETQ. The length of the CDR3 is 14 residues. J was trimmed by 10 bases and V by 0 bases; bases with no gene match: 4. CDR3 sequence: CASSLDLAGVIQYF. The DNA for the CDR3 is TGCGCCAGCAGCTTGGATCTAGCGGGGGTTATTCAGTACTTC. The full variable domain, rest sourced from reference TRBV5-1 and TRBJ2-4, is KAGVTQTPRYLIKTRGQQVTLSCSPISGHRSVSWYQQTPGQGLQFLFEYFSETQRNKGNFPGRFSGRQFSNSRSEMNVSTLELGDSALYLCASSLDLAGVIQYFGAGTRLSVL.

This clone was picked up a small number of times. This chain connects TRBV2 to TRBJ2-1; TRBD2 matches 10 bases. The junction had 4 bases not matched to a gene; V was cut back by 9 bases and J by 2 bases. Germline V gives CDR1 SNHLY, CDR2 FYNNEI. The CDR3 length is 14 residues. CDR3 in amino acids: CARGGLAAYNEQFF. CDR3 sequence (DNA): TGTGCCAGAGGCGGACTAGCGGCCTACAATGAGCAGTTCTTC.

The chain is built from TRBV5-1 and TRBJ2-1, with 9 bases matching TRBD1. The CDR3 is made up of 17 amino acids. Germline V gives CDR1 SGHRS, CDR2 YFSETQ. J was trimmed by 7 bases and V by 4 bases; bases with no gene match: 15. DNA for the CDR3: TGCGCCAGCAGCCTACCGGAAACCGGGACAGGGAGGAATGAGCAGTTCTTC. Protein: CASSLPETGTGRNEQFF.

The CDR3 coding sequence is TGTGCCAGCAGTCGTGGGGGGGCCGGGAACACCGGGGAGCTGTTTTTT. Amino acids: CASSRGGAGNTGELFF. V usage is TRBV7-8 and J usage is TRBJ2-2; weak D call: TRBD2 (7 bases). The V gene lost 6 bases and the J gene lost 1 base, with 15 bases spanning the gap. Germline V gene sequence: CDR1 SGHVS, CDR2 FQNEAQ. The CDR3 consists of 16 residues.

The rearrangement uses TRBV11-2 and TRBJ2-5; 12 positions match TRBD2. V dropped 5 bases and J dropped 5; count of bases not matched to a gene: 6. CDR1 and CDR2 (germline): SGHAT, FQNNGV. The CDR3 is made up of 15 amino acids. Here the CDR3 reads CASSQGLAGYETQYF. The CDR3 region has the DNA TGTGCCAGCAGCCAAGGACTAGCGGGATATGAGACCCAGTACTTC.

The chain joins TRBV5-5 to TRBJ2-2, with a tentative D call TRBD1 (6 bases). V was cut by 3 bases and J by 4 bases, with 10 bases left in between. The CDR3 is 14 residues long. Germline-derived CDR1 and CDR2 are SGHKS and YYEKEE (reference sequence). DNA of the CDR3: TGTGCCAGCAGCTCAGGGGTGAGCACCGGGGAGCTGTTTTTT. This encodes CASSSGVSTGELFF. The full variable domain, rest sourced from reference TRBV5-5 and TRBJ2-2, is DAGVTQSPTHLIKTRGQQVTLRCSPISGHKSVSWYQQVLGQGPQFIFQYYEKEERGRGNFPDRFSARQFPNYSSELNVNALLLGDSALYLCASSSGVSTGELFFGEGSRLTVL.

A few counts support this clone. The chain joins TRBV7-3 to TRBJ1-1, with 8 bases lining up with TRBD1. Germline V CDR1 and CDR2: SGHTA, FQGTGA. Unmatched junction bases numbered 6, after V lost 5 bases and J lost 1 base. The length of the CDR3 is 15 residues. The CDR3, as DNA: TGTGCCAGCAGCCTCGACAGGGGTGGGAACACTGAAGCTTTCTTT. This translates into CASSLDRGGNTEAFF.

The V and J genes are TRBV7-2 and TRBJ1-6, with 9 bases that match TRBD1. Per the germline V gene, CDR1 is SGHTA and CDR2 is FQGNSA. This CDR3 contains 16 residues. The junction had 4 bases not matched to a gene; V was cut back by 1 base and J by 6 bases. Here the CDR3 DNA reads TGTGCCAGCAGCTTAGGATGGACAGGGGCTAATTCACCCCTCCACTTT. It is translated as CASSLGWTGANSPLHF.

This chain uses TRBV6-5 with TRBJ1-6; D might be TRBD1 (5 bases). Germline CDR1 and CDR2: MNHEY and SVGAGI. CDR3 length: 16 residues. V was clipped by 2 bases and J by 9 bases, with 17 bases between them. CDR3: CASSYLGRGGFSPLHF. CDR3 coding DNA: TGTGCCAGCAGTTACCTGGGAAGGGGCGGGTTTTCACCCCTCCACTTT.

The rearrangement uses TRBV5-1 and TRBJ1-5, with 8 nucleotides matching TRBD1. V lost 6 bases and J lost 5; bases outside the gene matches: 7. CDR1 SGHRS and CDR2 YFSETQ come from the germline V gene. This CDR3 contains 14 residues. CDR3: CASIGQGDYQPQHF. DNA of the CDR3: TGCGCCAGCATCGGACAGGGAGACTATCAGCCCCAGCATTTT.

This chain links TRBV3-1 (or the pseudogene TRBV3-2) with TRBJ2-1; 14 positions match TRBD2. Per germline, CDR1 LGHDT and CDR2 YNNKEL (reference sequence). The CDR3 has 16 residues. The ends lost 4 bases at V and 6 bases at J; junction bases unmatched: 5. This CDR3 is CASSPPTSGGANEQFF. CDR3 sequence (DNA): TGTGCCAGCAGCCCCCCGACTAGCGGGGGGGCCAATGAGCAGTTCTTC.

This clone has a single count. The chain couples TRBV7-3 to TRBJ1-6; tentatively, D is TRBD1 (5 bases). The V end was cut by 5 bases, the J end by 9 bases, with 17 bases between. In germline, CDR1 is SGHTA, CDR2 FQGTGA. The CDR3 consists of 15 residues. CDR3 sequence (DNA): TGTGCCAGCAGCCCCCGGCAGGGTCTGGGTTCACCCCTCCACTTT. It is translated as CASSPRQGLGSPLHF.

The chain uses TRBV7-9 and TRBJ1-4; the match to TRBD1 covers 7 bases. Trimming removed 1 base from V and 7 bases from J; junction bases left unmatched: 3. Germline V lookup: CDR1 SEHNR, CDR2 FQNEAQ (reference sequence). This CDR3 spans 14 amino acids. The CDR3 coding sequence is TGTGCCAGCAGCTTAGAGGGGGCTTCTGAAAAACTGTTTTTT. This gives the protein CASSLEGASEKLFF.

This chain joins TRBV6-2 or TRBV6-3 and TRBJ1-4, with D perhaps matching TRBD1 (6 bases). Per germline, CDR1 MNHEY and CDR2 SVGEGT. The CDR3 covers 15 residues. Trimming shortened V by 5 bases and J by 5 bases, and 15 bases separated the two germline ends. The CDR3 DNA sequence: TGTGCCAGCAGTAAGAAAAGGGGGGGAAATGAAAAACTGTTTTTT. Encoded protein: CASSKKRGGNEKLFF.

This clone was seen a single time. The CDR3 spells CASSPGQGGQPQHF. The CDR3 nucleotides read TGCGCCAGCAGCCCCGGACAGGGAGGTCAGCCCCAGCATTTT. The V call is TRBV5-1, the J call TRBJ1-5; 8 bases map to TRBD1. With V trimmed by 4 bases and J by 6 bases, 6 bases remained unmatched. Germline-derived CDR1 and CDR2 are SGHRS and YFSETQ. The CDR3 is made up of 14 amino acids.

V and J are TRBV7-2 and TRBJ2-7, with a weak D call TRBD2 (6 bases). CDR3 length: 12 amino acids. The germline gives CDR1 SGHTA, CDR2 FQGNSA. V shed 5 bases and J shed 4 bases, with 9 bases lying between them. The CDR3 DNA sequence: TGTGCCAGCAGCACCGGGACTTACGAGCAGTACGTC. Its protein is CASSTGTYEQYV.